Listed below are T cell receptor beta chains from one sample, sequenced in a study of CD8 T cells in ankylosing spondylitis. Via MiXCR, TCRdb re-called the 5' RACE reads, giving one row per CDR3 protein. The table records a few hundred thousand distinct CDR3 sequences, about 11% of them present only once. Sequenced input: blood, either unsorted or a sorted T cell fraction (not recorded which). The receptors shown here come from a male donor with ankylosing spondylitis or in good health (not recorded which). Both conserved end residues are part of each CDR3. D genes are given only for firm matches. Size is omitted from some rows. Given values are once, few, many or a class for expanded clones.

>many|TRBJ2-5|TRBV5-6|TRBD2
TGTGCCAGCAGCGGGGACCGGACTAGCTTTCAAGTCGGGACCCAGTACTTC
CASSGDRTSFQVGTQYF
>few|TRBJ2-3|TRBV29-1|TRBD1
TGCAGCGTCGGACAGGTGACAGATACGCAGTATTTT
CSVGQVTDTQYF
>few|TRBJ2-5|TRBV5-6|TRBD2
TGTGCCAGCAGGCCTAGCGGGGGCCACCAAGAGACCCAGTACTTC
CASRPSGGHQETQYF
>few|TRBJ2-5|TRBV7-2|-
TGTGCCAGCAGCCTCAGGGTGGATACCCAGTACTTC
CASSLRVDTQYF
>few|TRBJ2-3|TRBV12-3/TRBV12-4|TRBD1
TGTGCCAGCAGTTCCCTTGGGGGACAGACAACAGATACGCAGTATTTT
CASSSLGGQTTDTQYF
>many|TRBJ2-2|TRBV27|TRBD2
TGTGCCAGCAGTTTAGGGACTAGCGGGGGCACCGGGGAGCTGTTTTTT
CASSLGTSGGTGELFF
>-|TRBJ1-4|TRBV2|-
TGTGCCAGCAGTGACGTCGTGGATCCCCGAACTAATGAAAAACTGTTTTTT
CASSDVVDPRTNEKLFF
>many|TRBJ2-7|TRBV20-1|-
TGCAGTGCTAGAGATATAAGGAGACAGGCGAACGAGCAGTACTTC
CSARDIRRQANEQYF
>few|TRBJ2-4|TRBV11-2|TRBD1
TGTGCCAGCAGCTTGGGGACAGGGGGAGTCGTTCAGTACTTC
CASSLGTGGVVQYF
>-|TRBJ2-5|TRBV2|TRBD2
TGTGCCAGCAGTGTGACTAGCGGTCAAGAGACCCAGTACTTC
CASSVTSGQETQYF
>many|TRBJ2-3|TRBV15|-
TGTGCCACCAGCAGAGATCGCCTCCTCACAGATACGCAGTATTTT
CATSRDRLLTDTQYF
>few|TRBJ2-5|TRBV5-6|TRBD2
TGTGCCAGCAGCTTGGCTAGCGGGGAAATGGAGACCCAGTACTTC
CASSLASGEMETQYF
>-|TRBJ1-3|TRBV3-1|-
TGTGCCAGCAGCCAAGACATTCAGGGTGGAAACACCATATATTTT
CASSQDIQGGNTIYF
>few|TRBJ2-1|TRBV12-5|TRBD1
TGTGCTAGTGGTGGCAGGGGGCCTAGGAACAATGAGCAGTTCTTC
CASGGRGPRNNEQFF
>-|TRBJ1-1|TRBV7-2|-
TGTGCCAGCAGCTTAGCGGACTCGACCCCCGAGGCCGCTGAAGCTTTCTTT
CASSLADSTPEAAEAFF
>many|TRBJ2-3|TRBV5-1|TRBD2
TGCGCCAGCAGCCGACGGACTAGCGGGGGAGCAGATACGCAGTATTTT
CASSRRTSGGADTQYF
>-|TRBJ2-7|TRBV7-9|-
TGTGCCAGCATCGCGACAGCAAGCTCCTACGAGCAGTACTTC
CASIATASSYEQYF
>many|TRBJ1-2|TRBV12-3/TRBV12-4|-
TGTGCCAGCACCCGGTCCGATAGCTACTATGGCTACACCTTC
CASTRSDSYYGYTF
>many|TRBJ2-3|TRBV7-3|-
TGTGCCAGCAGCTTCCACAGTCGAGATACGCAGTATTTT
CASSFHSRDTQYF
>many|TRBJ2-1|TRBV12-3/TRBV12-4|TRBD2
TGTGCCAGCAGCCTGACTAGCGGCGGGTCCAATGAGCAGTTCTTC
CASSLTSGGSNEQFF
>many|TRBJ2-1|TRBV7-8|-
TGTGCCAGCAGCTTAGGACGACTCTCAAATGAGCAGTTCTTC
CASSLGRLSNEQFF
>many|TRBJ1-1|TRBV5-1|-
TGCGCCAGCAGCTTGTTGGGGTCGGTGAACACTGAAGCTTTCTTT
CASSLLGSVNTEAFF
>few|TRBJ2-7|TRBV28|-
TGTGCCAGCAGGTCCGGATCGAGCTCCTACGAGCAGTACTTC
CASRSGSSSYEQYF
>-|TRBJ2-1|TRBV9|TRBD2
TGTGCCAGCAGCGTAGCCCTTGGCGGGGGGGCTGCAAATGAGCAGTTCTTC
CASSVALGGGAANEQFF
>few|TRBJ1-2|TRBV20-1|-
TGCAGTGCGCCGGGACAACCTAACTATGGCTACACCTTC
CSAPGQPNYGYTF
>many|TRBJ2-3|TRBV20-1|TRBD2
TGCAGTGCTAGCGGGGGGGCCCGGACAGATACGCAGTATTTT
CSASGGARTDTQYF
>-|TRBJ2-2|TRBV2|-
TGTGCCAGCAGTGTTGGAGAGAACACCGGGGAGCTGTTTTTT
CASSVGENTGELFF
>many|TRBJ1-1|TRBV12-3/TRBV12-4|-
TGTGCCAGCAGTTTAGGGGGGCGAGTAGCTTTCTTT
CASSLGGRVAFF
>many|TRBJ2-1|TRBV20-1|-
TGCAGTGCCCTAGCTGCCCTAGAGCAGTTCTTC
CSALAALEQFF
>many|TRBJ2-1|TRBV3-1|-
TGTGCCAGCAGCCAACGCAATGAGCAGTTCTTC
CASSQRNEQFF
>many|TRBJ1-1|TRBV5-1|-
TGCGCCAGCAGCTTGGTCTCCACGGGAACTGAAGCTTTCTTT
CASSLVSTGTEAFF
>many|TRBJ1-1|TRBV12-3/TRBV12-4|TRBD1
TGTGCCAGCAGTGACTGGGACAGAGAAAACACTGAAGCTTTCTTT
CASSDWDRENTEAFF
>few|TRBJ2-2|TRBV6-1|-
TGTGCCAGCAGATCAGGGCTCGCGAACACCGGGGAGCTGTTTTTT
CASRSGLANTGELFF
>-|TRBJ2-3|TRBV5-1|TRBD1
TGCGCCAGCAGCCCAGGACAGGGGTCAGATACGCAGTATTTT
CASSPGQGSDTQYF
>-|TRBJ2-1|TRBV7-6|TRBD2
TGTGCCAGCAGCCCAAGGACTAGCGGGGGGCTTGGGAGGGCCTACAATGAGCAGTTCTTC
CASSPRTSGGLGRAYNEQFF
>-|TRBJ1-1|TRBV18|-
TGTGCCAGCTCACCACCGGGGAAGGGGGTCGTCGCTGAAGCTTTCTTT
CASSPPGKGVVAEAFF
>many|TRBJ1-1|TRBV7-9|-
TGTGCCAGCAGCCCCACAGTCCAGTCTTTCTTT
CASSPTVQSFF
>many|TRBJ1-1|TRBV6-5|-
TGTGCCAGCAGTTACTCGAACAGGAACACTGAAGCTTTCTTT
CASSYSNRNTEAFF
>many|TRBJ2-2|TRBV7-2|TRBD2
TGTGCCAGCAGCTCGCCTAGCGGGGGTTCGAACACCGGGGAGCTGTTTTTT
CASSSPSGGSNTGELFF